The next 15 T cell receptor beta chains were all read from a single sample in a study of blood T cell repertoires in COVID-19. Profiled with immunoSEQ multiplex PCR; TCRdb holds only in-frame clones, not every one. The table includes nearly 300,000 clones, roughly 84% detected once. The sequenced material came from peripheral blood. Receptor source: a human donor with COVID-19, enrolled during active disease. The donor label of this sample is uncertain.

V and J are TRBV28 and TRBJ1-4; 7 nucleotides align to TRBD1. Germline assignment: CDR1 MDHEN and CDR2 SYDVKM. The junction had 10 bases not matched to a gene; V was cut back by 5 bases and J by 7 bases. This CDR3 comprises 15 residues. This CDR3 reads CASSTRQGLVEKLFF. In nucleotides, the CDR3 is TGTGCCAGCAGTACACGACAGGGTTTGGTTGAAAAACTGTTTTTT.

The V call is TRBV10-1, the J call TRBJ1-5; weak D call: TRBD1 (5 bases). V lost 6 bases, J lost 1 base, and 7 bases lay in between. Germline values: CDR1 WNHNN, CDR2 SYGVQD (reference sequence). The length of the CDR3 is 13 residues. The CDR3 region is CASRHRSNQPQHF. CDR3 in DNA: TGCGCCAGCAGGCACAGGAGCAATCAGCCCCAGCATTTT.

The chain combines TRBV19 with TRBJ1-1, with 8 bases lining up with TRBD1. The CDR3 loop spans 18 amino acids. Germline CDR1 and CDR2: LNHDA and SQIVND (reference sequence). Germline trimming cut 9 bases from V and 0 bases from J; bases unmatched to any gene: 18. CDR3 bases: TGTGCCAGCAGGGGTCAAACCGGGACAGGCCCCATGAACACTGAAGCTTTCTTT. Encoded protein: CASRGQTGTGPMNTEAFF.

The V call is TRBV4-1, the J call TRBJ1-1; tentatively, D is TRBD1 (6 bases). The CDR3 consists of 16 residues. Per the germline V gene, CDR1 is MGHRA and CDR2 is YSYEKL. Deletions cut 3 bases from V and 5 bases from J, with 19 bases between. The CDR3 is CASSQTLQGPRTEAFF. The CDR3 DNA sequence: TGCGCCAGCAGCCAGACCTTACAGGGCCCCCGGACTGAAGCTTTCTTT.

This clone was found once. The chain has TRBV9 and TRBJ2-3; 10 nucleotides align to TRBD2. Unmatched junction bases numbered 13, after V lost 2 bases and J lost 7 bases. The CDR3 contains 17 residues. CDR1 and CDR2 (germline): SGDLS, YYNGEE. The CDR3 reads CASSVANLAGVGNTQYF. Written as DNA, the CDR3 is TGTGCCAGCAGCGTCGCGAATCTAGCGGGAGTAGGAAATACGCAGTATTTT.

This chain joins TRBV4-2 and TRBJ2-3, with 11 bases identical to TRBD2. With V trimmed by 4 bases and J by 3 bases, 9 bases remained unmatched. The CDR3 sequence is 17 residues long. Germline V gene sequence: CDR1 LGHNA, CDR2 YNFKEQ. As DNA, the CDR3 is TGTGCCAGCAGCCGAGAAACTAGCGGGAGACGGACAGATACGCAGTATTTT. Its protein is CASSRETSGRRTDTQYF.

For the CDR3, the DNA is TGTGCCAGTAGTATTATCACAGGGGAAGCCACCAGCACTGAAGCTTTCTTT. It translates to CASSIITGEATSTEAFF. The chain couples TRBV19 to TRBJ1-1, with TRBD1 matching over 7 bases. The ends lost 3 bases at V and 4 bases at J; junction bases unmatched: 14. The germline V gene encodes CDR1 LNHDA and CDR2 SQIVND (reference sequence). The CDR3 has 17 amino acids.

V is TRBV5-4 and J is TRBJ2-7; 9 positions match TRBD1. The CDR3 is 15 residues long. J lost 3 bases, V lost 3 bases, and 7 bases had no gene match. Germline CDR1 is SGHNT and CDR2 is YYREEE (reference sequence). CDR3 residues: CASSWEGDRDYEQYF. The CDR3 DNA reads as TGTGCCAGCAGCTGGGAGGGGGACAGGGACTACGAGCAGTACTTC.

The V gene is TRBV19, the J gene TRBJ1-4; 7 positions match TRBD1. The junction had 11 bases not matched to a gene; V was cut back by 10 bases and J by 3 bases. From germline, CDR1 is LNHDA and CDR2 SQIVND (reference sequence). This CDR3 is 15 amino acids long. CDR3 protein: CATADRRLPNEKLFF. The CDR3 coding sequence is TGTGCCACCGCGGACAGGAGGCTTCCTAATGAAAAACTGTTTTTT.

This clone appeared a single time. V usage is TRBV11-2 and J usage is TRBJ1-1, with D possibly TRBD1 on 6 matching bases. The CDR3 is 13 amino acids. With 4 bases removed from V and 1 base from J, the gap between germline ends came to 7 bases. Per the germline V gene, CDR1 is SGHAT and CDR2 is FQNNGV. The CDR3 protein is CASSWGQNTEAFF. In DNA, the CDR3 is TGTGCCAGCAGCTGGGGACAGAACACTGAAGCTTTCTTT.

The gene calls are TRBV19 and TRBJ1-4; no definite D call. V dropped 9 bases and J dropped 0 bases, with 8 bases sitting between them. The CDR3 spans 13 residues. Germline V gene sequence: CDR1 LNHDA, CDR2 SQIVND (reference sequence). CDR3 nucleotides: TGTGCCAGCGCCAGGTCAACTAATGAAAAACTGTTTTTT. Translated, it gives CASARSTNEKLFF.

V gene TRBV28 combines with J gene TRBJ2-1; 12 bases are a match to TRBD2. The CDR3 loop spans 14 amino acids. The trim removed 4 bases at V and 13 bases at J, leaving 8 bases unmatched. CDR1 and CDR2 (germline): MDHEN, SYDVKM. Here the CDR3 reads CASSYRLAGVSQFF. The CDR3 DNA reads as TGTGCCAGCAGTTACAGACTAGCGGGAGTCTCCCAGTTCTTC. The full variable domain, completed using reference TRBV28 and TRBJ2-1, is DVKVTQSSRYLVKRTGEKVFLECVQDMDHENMFWYRQDPGLGLRLIYFSYDVKMKEKGDIPEGYSVSREKKERFSLILESASTNQTSMYLCASSYRLAGVSQFFGPGTRLTVL.

The chain carries TRBV7-3 and TRBJ2-1, with 12 bases identical to TRBD1. The CDR3 is 16 amino acids. V trimming: 3 bases; J trimming: 10 bases; junction bases outside the gene matches: 10. Germline V lookup: CDR1 SGHTA, CDR2 FQGTGA. The CDR3 region is CASSFSAGQGAWEQFF. Here the CDR3 DNA reads TGTGCCAGCAGCTTTTCTGCGGGACAGGGGGCATGGGAGCAGTTCTTC.

This chain joins TRBV27 and TRBJ2-6; D remains unclear. The germline V gene has CDR1 MNHEY and CDR2 SMNVEV (reference sequence). V gave up 5 bases and J gave up 2 bases, with 13 bases separating them. The CDR3 has 16 amino acids. CDR3 region: CASSPSGVPGANVLTF. The DNA for the CDR3 is TGTGCCAGCAGTCCATCGGGTGTGCCTGGGGCCAACGTCCTGACTTTC.

In this sample, this clone turned up once. The rearrangement links TRBV29-1 to TRBJ2-5, with 9 bases that match TRBD1. The ends lost 7 bases at V and 4 bases at J; junction bases unmatched: 7. The CDR3 contains 13 residues. Germline loops: CDR1 SQVTM, CDR2 ANQGSEA. CDR3 amino acids: CSGSTTGGETQYF. The CDR3 DNA follows: TGCAGCGGCTCAACGACAGGGGGAGAGACCCAGTACTTC.